The present T cell receptor (beta chain) was sequenced within a study of shared clonotypes between healthy human individuals. Points from the study as a whole: Larger richness was generally estimated for naive than memory subsets. Generation probabilities of non-shared clonotypes were lower (relative to those shared by all four donors).

Every immunoSEQ plate was one replicate of a subset's evenly spread DNA. Libraries were prepared by immunoSEQ multiplex PCR; TCRdb keeps only in-frame clonotypes and omits some of them. The sample shows roughly 1,500,000 clones, approximately 98.5% of them seen only once. For this clone: Its antigen is currently unknown.

CDR1 is SGHVS and CDR2 is FNYEAQ in the germline V gene. The CDR3 has 17 amino acids. With 0 bases clipped from V and 2 bases from J, the junction kept 8 bases outside the gene matches. This TCR came from a man aged 25 to 45 in good health. The chain links TRBV7-6 to TRBJ2-7, with 9 positions matching TRBD2. The material sequenced was naive CD4+ T cells sorted from blood. Documented subset: CD45RA+ positively selected. The CDR3 sequence is CASSLAVASGVTYEQYF. The CDR3 DNA reads as TGTGCCAGCAGCTTAGCGGTCGCTAGCGGGGTTACCTACGAGCAGTACTTC.